This T cell receptor beta chain was retrieved from a study of blood T cell repertoires in COVID-19. The sample holds one count of this clone. The CDR3 has 17 amino acids. CDR1 SEHNR and CDR2 FQNEAQ come from the germline V gene (reference sequence). J was trimmed by 1 base and V by 2 bases; bases with no gene match: 10. Measured with immunoSEQ multiplex PCR; TCRdb has only the in-frame clones, and not every one. The table shows approximately 200,000 clones, with 70% to 90% occurring only once. Sequenced input: peripheral blood. This chain connects TRBV7-9 to TRBJ2-5, with 7 nucleotides matching TRBD1. The clonotype originates from a woman in her thirties with active or convalescent COVID-19. The CDR3 spells CASSLRGDRDLQETQYF. The CDR3 DNA reads TGTGCCAGCAGCTTAAGAGGCGACAGGGACCTCCAAGAGACCCAGTACTTC.